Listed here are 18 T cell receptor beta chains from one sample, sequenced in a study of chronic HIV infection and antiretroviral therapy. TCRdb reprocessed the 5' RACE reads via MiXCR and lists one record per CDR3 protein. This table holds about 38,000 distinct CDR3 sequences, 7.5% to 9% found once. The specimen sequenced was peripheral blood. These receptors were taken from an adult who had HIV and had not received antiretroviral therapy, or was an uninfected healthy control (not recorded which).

CDR3 in amino acids: CASGPTFADTQYF. The CDR3 DNA reads as TGTGCCAGCGGACCCACTTTTGCAGATACGCAGTATTTT. The chain recombines TRBV28 with TRBJ2-3; D is unresolved. The CDR3 loop spans 13 amino acids. The V and J ends lost 8 bases and 4 bases respectively, with 13 bases between them. Germline CDR1 and CDR2: MDHEN and SYDVKM.

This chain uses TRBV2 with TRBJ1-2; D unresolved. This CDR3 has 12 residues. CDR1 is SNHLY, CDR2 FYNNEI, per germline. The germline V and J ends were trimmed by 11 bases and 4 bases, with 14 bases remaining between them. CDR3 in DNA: TGTGCCGGAAGAAACGGAGCCTATGGCTACACCTTC. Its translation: CAGRNGAYGYTF.

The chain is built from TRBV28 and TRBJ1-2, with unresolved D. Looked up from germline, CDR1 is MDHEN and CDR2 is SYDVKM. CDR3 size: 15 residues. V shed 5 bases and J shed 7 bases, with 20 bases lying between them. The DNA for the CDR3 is TGTGCCAGCAGTCCCCTAGGAACCCGGCAAGGTGGCTACACCTTC. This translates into CASSPLGTRQGGYTF.

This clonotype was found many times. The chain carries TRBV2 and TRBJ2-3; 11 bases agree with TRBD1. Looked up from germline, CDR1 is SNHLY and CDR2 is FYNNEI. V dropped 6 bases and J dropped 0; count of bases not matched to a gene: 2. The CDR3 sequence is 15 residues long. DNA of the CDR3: TGTGCCAGCAGCTGGGACAGGGGGAGCACAGATACGCAGTATTTT. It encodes CASSWDRGSTDTQYF.

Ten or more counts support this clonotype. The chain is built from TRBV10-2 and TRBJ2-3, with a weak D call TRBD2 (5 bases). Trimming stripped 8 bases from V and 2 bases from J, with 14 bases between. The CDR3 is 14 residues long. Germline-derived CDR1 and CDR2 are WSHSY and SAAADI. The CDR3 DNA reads TGCGCCAGCGCCAGGAGGCAATACACAGATACGCAGTATTTT. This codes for CASARRQYTDTQYF.

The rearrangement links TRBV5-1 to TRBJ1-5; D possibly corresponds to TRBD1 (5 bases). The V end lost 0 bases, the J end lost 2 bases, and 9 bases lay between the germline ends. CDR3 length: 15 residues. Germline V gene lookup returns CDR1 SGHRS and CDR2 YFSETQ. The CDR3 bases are TGCGCCAGCAGCTTGGAAGGGGCCCGCAATCAGCCCCAGCATTTT. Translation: CASSLEGARNQPQHF.

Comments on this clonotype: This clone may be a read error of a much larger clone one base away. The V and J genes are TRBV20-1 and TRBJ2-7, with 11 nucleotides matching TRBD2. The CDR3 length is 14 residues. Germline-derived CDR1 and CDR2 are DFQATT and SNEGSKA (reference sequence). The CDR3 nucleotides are TGCAGTGCCAGGGTTAGCGGGAGGGACTACGAGCGGTACTTC. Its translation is CSARVSGRDYERYF.

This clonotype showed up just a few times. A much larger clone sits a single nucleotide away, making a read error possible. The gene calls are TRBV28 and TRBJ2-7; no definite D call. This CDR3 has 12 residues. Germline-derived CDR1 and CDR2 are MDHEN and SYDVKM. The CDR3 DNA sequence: TGTGCCAGCAGCTCCCGGCGTCTGCGGAAATCCTTC. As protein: CASSSRRLRKSF.

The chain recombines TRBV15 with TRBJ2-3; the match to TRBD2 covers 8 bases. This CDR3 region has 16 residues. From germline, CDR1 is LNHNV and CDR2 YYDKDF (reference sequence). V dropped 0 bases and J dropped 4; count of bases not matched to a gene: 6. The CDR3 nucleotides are TGTGCCACCAGCAGAGATTTCCTAGCGGGTTCAGATACGCAGTATTTT. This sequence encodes CATSRDFLAGSDTQYF. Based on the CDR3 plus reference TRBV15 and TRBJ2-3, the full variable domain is DAMVIQNPRYQVTQFGKPVTLSCSQTLNHNVMYWYQQKSSQAPKLLFHYYDKDFNNEADTPDNFQSRRPNTSFCFLDIRSPGLGDTAMYLCATSRDFLAGSDTQYFGPGTRLTVL.

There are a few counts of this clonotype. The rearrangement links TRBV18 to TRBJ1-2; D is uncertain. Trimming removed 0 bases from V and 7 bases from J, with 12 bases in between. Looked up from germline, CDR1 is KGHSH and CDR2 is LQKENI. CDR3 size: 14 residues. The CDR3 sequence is CASSPPDGLFGYTF. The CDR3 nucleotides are TGTGCCAGCTCACCACCGGACGGACTATTTGGCTACACCTTC.

The CDR3 region has the DNA TGTGCCAGCAGCTTAGACCGCAATGAGCAGTTCTTC. It yields the protein CASSLDRNEQFF. This chain connects TRBV7-9 to TRBJ2-1, with D unclear. The CDR3 sequence is 12 residues long. V lost 1 base to trimming and J lost 6 bases, with 4 bases between them. Germline V gives CDR1 SEHNR, CDR2 FQNEAQ (reference sequence).

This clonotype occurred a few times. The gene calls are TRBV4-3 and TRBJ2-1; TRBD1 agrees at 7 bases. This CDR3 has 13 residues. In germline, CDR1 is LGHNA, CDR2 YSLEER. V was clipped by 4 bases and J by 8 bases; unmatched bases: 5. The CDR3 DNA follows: TGCGCCAGCAGCCGCCCAGGGGGAGATGAGCAGTTCTTC. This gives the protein CASSRPGGDEQFF.

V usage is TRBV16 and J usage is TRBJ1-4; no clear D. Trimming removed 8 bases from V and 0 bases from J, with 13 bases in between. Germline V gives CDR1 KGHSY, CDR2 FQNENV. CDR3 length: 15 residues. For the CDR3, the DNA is TGTGCCAGCGGCCTCACCCCTGCAACTAATGAAAAACTGTTTTTT. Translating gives CASGLTPATNEKLFF.

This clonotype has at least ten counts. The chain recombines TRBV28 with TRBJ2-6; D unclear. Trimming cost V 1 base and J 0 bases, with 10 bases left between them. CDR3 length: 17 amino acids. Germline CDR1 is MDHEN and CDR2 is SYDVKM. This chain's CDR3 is CASSLLTASSGANVLTF. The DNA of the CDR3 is TGTGCCAGCAGTTTATTGACTGCCAGCTCTGGGGCCAACGTCCTGACTTTC.

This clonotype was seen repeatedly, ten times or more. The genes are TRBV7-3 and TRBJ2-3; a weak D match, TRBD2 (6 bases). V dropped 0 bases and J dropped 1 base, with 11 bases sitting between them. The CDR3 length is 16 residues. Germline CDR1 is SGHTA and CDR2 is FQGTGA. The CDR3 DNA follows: TGTGCCAGCAGCTTAACGGGGGGAAGGGGCACAGATACGCAGTATTTT. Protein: CASSLTGGRGTDTQYF.

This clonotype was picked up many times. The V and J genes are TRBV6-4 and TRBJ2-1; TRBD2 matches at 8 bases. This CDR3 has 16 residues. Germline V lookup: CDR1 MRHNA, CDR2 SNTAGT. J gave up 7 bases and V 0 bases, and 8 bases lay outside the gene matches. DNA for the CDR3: TGTGCCAGCAGTGACTCGGCGGGAGGAGGATATAATGAGCAGTTCTTC. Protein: CASSDSAGGGYNEQFF.

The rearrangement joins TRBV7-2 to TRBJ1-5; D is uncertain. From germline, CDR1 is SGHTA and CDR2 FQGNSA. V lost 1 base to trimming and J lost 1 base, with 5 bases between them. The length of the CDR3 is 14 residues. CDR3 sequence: CASSLDISNQPQHF. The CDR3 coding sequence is TGTGCCAGCAGCTTAGATATAAGCAATCAGCCCCAGCATTTT.

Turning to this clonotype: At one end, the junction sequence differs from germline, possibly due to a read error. In DNA, the CDR3 is TGTGCCAGACAACAGGGGGCATATGAAACTTTCTTT. Protein sequence: CARQQGAYETFF. The chain employs TRBV6-4 and TRBJ1-1; 9 bases agree with TRBD1. Germline CDR1 MRHNA, CDR2 SNTAGT. This CDR3 region has 12 residues.